This T cell receptor beta chain was sequenced during a study of T cell changes during pregnancy in multiple sclerosis. V was clipped by 2 bases and J by 0 bases, with 8 bases between them. CDR1 and CDR2 from the germline V gene are MDHEN and SYDVKM. This CDR3 spans 15 amino acids. TCRdb's table, derived via immunoSEQ multiplex PCR, lists solely in-frame clones and lacks some. The sample holds tens of thousands of clones; 85% to 95% are singletons and the top ten take roughly 2%. This sequence was found in a female donor in good health, enrolled as a control in a pregnancy study. The input for sequencing was peripheral blood, taken in the third trimester of pregnancy. This chain joins TRBV28 and TRBJ1-5, with D maybe TRBD1 (6 bases). The CDR3 DNA follows: TGTGCCAGCAGTTTAGGGGGCTTTAGCAATCAGCCCCAGCATTTT. Translated: CASSLGGFSNQPQHF.